The 19 T cell receptor beta chains in this list originate from one sample, sequenced in a study of T and B cells in COVID-19 patients. Blood genomic DNA input for TRB amplification was about 250-550 ng. Multiplex PCR with BIOMED2 TRB-A/B primer pools amplified TRB rearrangements. Via MiXCR, TCRdb re-called the multiplex PCR reads, giving one row per CDR3 protein. Among 18,000 or so distinct CDR3 sequences, 35% to 40% were seen once, and the ten largest hold more than 15%. Sequenced sample: blood. These receptors all stem from a human donor with active COVID-19.

This clonotype qualifies as medium-sized. The J gene is TRBJ2-6, the V gene TRBV19; the D is unclear. V lost 4 bases and J lost 0, with 7 bases in between. The germline gives CDR1 LNHDA, CDR2 SQIVND (reference sequence). This CDR3 region has 15 residues. CDR3 nucleotides: TGTGCCAGTAGTACAGGAAACTCTGGGGCCAACGTCCTGACTTTC. Translation: CASSTGNSGANVLTF.

This clonotype is medium-sized by share. The chain uses TRBV6-2 or TRBV6-3 and TRBJ2-2; D not certain. The V gene's germline CDR1 is MNHEY and CDR2 SVGEGT. This CDR3 region has 13 residues. The ends were cut back, 4 bases at V and 5 bases at J, with 8 bases in the middle. The CDR3 nucleotides read TGTGCCAGCAGTTCCGACGTTACCGGGGAGCTGTTTTTT. It yields the protein CASSSDVTGELFF.

V gene TRBV19 combines with J gene TRBJ2-5, with 10 bases aligning to TRBD1. CDR1 and CDR2 (germline): LNHDA, SQIVND (reference sequence). CDR3 size: 14 residues. Unmatched junction bases numbered 5, after V lost 5 bases and J lost 5 bases. CDR3 in DNA: TGTGCCAGTAGTCAGCGGGGACAGGGGGAGACCCAGTACTTC. Protein product: CASSQRGQGETQYF. Together with reference TRBV19 and TRBJ2-5, the CDR3 gives the full variable domain: DGGITQSPKYLFRKEGQNVTLSCEQNLNHDAMYWYRQDPGQGLRLIYYSQIVNDFQKGDIAEGYSVSREKKESFPLTVTSAQKNPTAFYLCASSQRGQGETQYFGPGTRLLVL.

This clonotype was counted a few times. The CDR3: CATSPTGSASNEQFF. CDR3 bases: TGTGCCACCAGTCCTACAGGGTCCGCGAGCAATGAGCAGTTCTTC. The V gene is TRBV24-1, the J gene TRBJ2-1; tentatively, D is TRBD1 (6 bases). The ends were cut back, 6 bases at V and 6 bases at J, with 17 bases in the middle. This CDR3 has 15 amino acids. Germline loops: CDR1 KGHDR, CDR2 SFDVKD.

This clonotype was counted at least ten times. The chain employs TRBV11-1 and TRBJ2-7; 7 nucleotides line up with TRBD1. Germline trimming cut 5 bases from V and 5 bases from J; bases unmatched to any gene: 9. There are 14 residues in the CDR3. In germline, CDR1 is SGHAT, CDR2 FQDESV (reference sequence). This chain's CDR3 is CASSVGQEYNEQYF. In nucleotides, the CDR3 is TGTGCCAGCAGCGTAGGACAGGAATACAACGAGCAGTACTTC.

The gene calls are TRBV5-1 and TRBJ2-5; possible D gene TRBD2, 6 bases. V lost 4 bases and J 2 bases, leaving 15 bases between the germline ends. In germline, CDR1 is SGHRS, CDR2 YFSETQ. The CDR3 consists of 15 residues. The CDR3: CASSILDRGQETQYF. CDR3 DNA sequence: TGCGCCAGCAGCATCCTAGACCGGGGGCAAGAGACCCAGTACTTC. Full variable domain (rest looked up from reference TRBV5-1 and TRBJ2-5): KAGVTQTPRYLIKTRGQQVTLSCSPISGHRSVSWYQQTPGQGLQFLFEYFSETQRNKGNFPGRFSGRQFSNSRSEMNVSTLELGDSALYLCASSILDRGQETQYFGPGTRLLVL.

By share, this clonotype counts as medium-sized. CDR3 nucleotide sequence: TGTGCCAGCAGCTTAGGAGGGGGATCCTACAATGAGCAGTTCTTC. Encoded protein: CASSLGGGSYNEQFF. V gene TRBV13 combines with J gene TRBJ2-1, with a weak D call TRBD1 (6 bases). V shed 0 bases and J shed 1 base, with 7 bases lying between them. The V gene's germline CDR1 is PRHDT and CDR2 FYEKMQ (reference sequence). CDR3 length: 15 amino acids.

The gene calls are TRBV6-5 and TRBJ1-1; D is perhaps TRBD1 (5 bases). V was trimmed by 6 bases and J by 0 bases, leaving 20 bases between them. This CDR3 is 17 amino acids long. The V gene's germline CDR1 is MNHEY and CDR2 SVGAGI. CDR3 protein: CASSPRAPKQMNTEAFF. In DNA, the CDR3 is TGTGCCAGCAGCCCCAGGGCCCCTAAGCAGATGAACACTGAAGCTTTCTTT.

There are a few counts of this clonotype. The genes are TRBV6-5 and TRBJ1-2; possibly TRBD1 for D (5 bases). CDR1 and CDR2 (germline): MNHEY, SVGAGI. This CDR3 is built from 13 residues. Trimming pared 6 bases from V and 4 bases from J, leaving 12 bases between. DNA for the CDR3: TGTGCCAGCAGCGGGGGAGTCGTCTATGGCTACACCTTC. It is translated as CASSGGVVYGYTF.

CDR3 bases: TGTGCCACCAGTAACGGGGCTTATGGCTACACCTTC. Amino acids: CATSNGAYGYTF. The gene calls are TRBV24-1 and TRBJ1-2; TRBD1 might be the D (5 bases). Germline lookup yields CDR1 KGHDR and CDR2 SFDVKD. Trimming removed 6 bases from V and 5 bases from J, with 9 bases in between. The CDR3 consists of 12 residues.

This clonotype was observed a handful of times. The V gene is TRBV5-6, the J gene TRBJ1-4; possible D gene TRBD1, 5 bases. This CDR3 contains 12 residues. Germline V lookup: CDR1 SGHDT, CDR2 YYEEEE. V was clipped by 4 bases and J by 8 bases, with 9 bases between them. This CDR3 reads CASSRTYEKLFF. CDR3 in DNA: TGTGCCAGCAGCCGGACATACGAAAAACTGTTTTTT.

The chain links TRBV6-2 or TRBV6-3 to TRBJ1-4; D possibly corresponds to TRBD1 (5 bases). The CDR3 has 16 amino acids. Germline V gene data show CDR1 as MNHEY and CDR2 as SVGEGT. The ends were cut back, 6 bases at V and 2 bases at J, with 16 bases in the middle. The CDR3 nucleotides read TGTGCCAGCAGGGGCCCGCGACAGTCTACTAATGAAAAACTGTTTTTT. It translates to CASRGPRQSTNEKLFF.

The genes are TRBV6-5 and TRBJ1-2; 8 nucleotides agree with TRBD1. V shed 0 bases and J 8 bases; nucleotides not matched to a gene: 8. In germline, CDR1 is MNHEY, CDR2 SVGAGI. The CDR3 loop spans 15 amino acids. CDR3 sequence reads: CASSYSGRGRGGYTF. As DNA, the CDR3 is TGTGCCAGCAGTTACTCGGGCAGGGGGCGTGGAGGCTACACCTTC.

This clonotype was detected a few times. The chain recombines TRBV6-2 or TRBV6-3 with TRBJ2-2; 7 positions match TRBD1. Germline-derived CDR1 and CDR2 are MNHEY and SVGEGT. The CDR3 sequence is 15 residues long. The junction had 5 bases not matched to a gene; V was cut back by 6 bases and J by 1 base. Written as DNA, the CDR3 is TGTGCCAGCAGAGACGGGACAGTGAACACCGGGGAGCTGTTTTTT. Translation: CASRDGTVNTGELFF.

This rearrangement joins TRBV18 to TRBJ1-5; a weak D match, TRBD1 (5 bases). The CDR3 has 12 residues. Trimming shortened V by 4 bases and J by 5 bases, and 6 bases separated the two germline ends. Germline-derived CDR1 and CDR2 are KGHSH and LQKENI. The CDR3 bases are TGTGCCAGCTCACTGGGGCATCAGCCCCAGCATTTT. This translates into CASSLGHQPQHF.

The chain couples TRBV27 to TRBJ2-5; the match to TRBD1 covers 7 bases. CDR1 and CDR2 (germline): MNHEY, SMNVEV (reference sequence). CDR3 length equals 14 residues. V lost 6 bases to trimming and J lost 4 bases; unmatched junction nucleotides: 8. This CDR3 reads CASRWDSMGETQYF. The CDR3 coding sequence is TGTGCCAGCAGGTGGGACAGTATGGGAGAGACCCAGTACTTC.

This chain joins TRBV19 and TRBJ2-7; either TRBD1 or TRBD2 may fit D (6 bases each). CDR3 length: 16 amino acids. The germline V gene encodes CDR1 LNHDA and CDR2 SQIVND (reference sequence). Trimming pared 5 bases from V and 2 bases from J, leaving 19 bases between. The CDR3 sequence: CASSPIGGRTTYEQYF. The CDR3 DNA reads TGTGCCAGTAGTCCCATAGGGGGGAGAACTACCTACGAGCAGTACTTC.

The gene calls are TRBV18 and TRBJ1-5; 7 bases line up with TRBD1. The V and J ends lost 3 bases and 4 bases, in that order; junction bases with no gene match: 3. This CDR3 region has 14 residues. CDR1 is KGHSH, CDR2 LQKENI, per germline. The CDR3 nucleotides read TGTGCCAGCTCACCCACGGGACAGAATCAGCCCCAGCATTTT. Its translation: CASSPTGQNQPQHF. Variable domain in full (rest from reference TRBV18 and TRBJ1-5): NAGVMQNPRHLVRRRGQEARLRCSPMKGHSHVYWYRQLPEEGLKFMVYLQKENIIDESGMPKERFSAEFPKEGPSILRIQQVVRGDSAAYFCASSPTGQNQPQHFGDGTRLSIL.

This clonotype has a handful of counts. The J gene is TRBJ1-1, the V gene TRBV29-1, with D perhaps TRBD1 (6 bases). This CDR3 has 12 amino acids. CDR1 and CDR2 (germline): SQVTM, ANQGSEA. Deletions cut 4 bases from V and 1 base from J, with 7 bases between. The CDR3 region is CSVARGNTEAFF. In DNA form, the CDR3 reads TGCAGCGTTGCCAGGGGGAACACTGAAGCTTTCTTT.